This T cell receptor beta chain was captured in a study of beta chain features in type 1 diabetes. Reverse transcription of all isolated RNA meant that expressed TCRB transcripts were sequenced. The assay was immunoSEQ multiplex PCR, and TCRdb's table has in-frame clones only and misses some. The sample carries more than 300,000 clones, roughly 12% recorded once. This clone showed up just a few times. The CDR3 extends over 14 amino acids. V was shortened by 1 base and J by 10 bases, with 14 bases between the two germline ends. Germline CDR1 is SEHNR and CDR2 is FQNEAQ (reference sequence). The sample consisted of naive CD4+ T cells from blood. The sequence was collected from a man aged 18 to 29 in good health. The chain has TRBV7-9 and TRBJ2-1; tentative D call: TRBD2 (6 bases). In DNA form, the CDR3 reads TGTGCCAGCAGCTTAGGTGTCGGTGGGGGGGAGCAGTTCTTC. Translating it yields CASSLGVGGGEQFF.